Below, one T cell receptor (beta chain) is given with its context. Antigen specificity is unknown. This entry comes from a study of cytomegalovirus exposure and HLA in healthy donors. About the research overall: For the approximately 420 genotyped donors, more than 80% fell within the Caucasian-associated ancestry cluster.

Germline-derived CDR1 and CDR2 are SGHRS and YFSETQ. CDR3 length: 13 amino acids. V lost 6 bases to trimming and J lost 1 base; unmatched junction nucleotides: 1. Broader study findings: TCR beta sequences numbering around 15,000 were associated with HLA alleles at 0.05 false discovery rate in a later analysis.

Primers included in the PCR were 60 Vbeta and 13 Jbeta primers. TCRdb's table, derived via immunoSEQ multiplex PCR, lists solely in-frame clones and lacks some. This sample has approximately 89,000 clones; 81% occur once, and the top ten carry 10%. The sequencing sample was made of PBMCs. The rearrangement joins TRBV5-1 to TRBJ2-3; 8 positions agree with TRBD1. This clonotype originated in a human donor in good health. The CDR3 DNA reads TGCGCCAGCAAGACAGGGGGCACAGATACGCAGTATTTT. Amino acids: CASKTGGTDTQYF.